Each of the 25 T cell receptor beta chains below was sequenced from the same sample in a study of blood T cells in healthy people across ages (dated by TCRdb to 2015 to 2017). The receptor library was made with 5' RACE. This sample was sequenced with an Illumina HiSeq 2500. A second PCR of roughly 7 to 11 cycles was performed with a sample-barcoded 5' primer and a J-beta primer mix. TCRdb reprocessing: public reads trimmed at Q25 with fastp, clones called with MiXCR, in-frame beta chains kept. Rows matching on CDR3 protein sequence are summarized as one entry with the most common DNA and genes. The sample table lists 800,000 or so distinct CDR3 sequences, about 59% of them with a count of one. The ten largest clones add up to 25% to 30% of the sample. The sequenced material came from blood. Source of these receptors: a young man in good health.

The chain employs TRBV28 and TRBJ2-5, with 8 positions matching TRBD1. Germline lookup yields CDR1 MDHEN and CDR2 SYDVKM. J lost 4 bases, V lost 7 bases, and 11 bases had no gene match. The CDR3 has 15 amino acids. The CDR3 loop is CASIETGGSLETQYF. The DNA of the CDR3 is TGTGCCAGCATCGAAACAGGGGGGTCTTTAGAGACCCAGTACTTC.

This clonotype has only a few counts. The chain couples TRBV28 to TRBJ2-1, with TRBD1 identical over 11 bases. The CDR3 length is 17 residues. Germline trimming cut 1 base from V and 4 bases from J; bases unmatched to any gene: 6. Looked up from germline, CDR1 is MDHEN and CDR2 is SYDVKM. CDR3: CASSLSRDRGWYNEQFF. CDR3 coding DNA: TGTGCCAGCAGTTTATCCCGGGACAGGGGGTGGTACAATGAGCAGTTCTTC.

The rearrangement links TRBV29-1 to TRBJ1-5; TRBD1 might be the D (6 bases). The germline V gene has CDR1 SQVTM and CDR2 ANQGSEA. V gave up 4 bases and J gave up 7 bases, with 17 bases separating them. The CDR3 consists of 14 residues. CDR3 residues: CSVAEGEIGQPQHF. CDR3 DNA: TGCAGCGTTGCAGAGGGGGAGATTGGGCAGCCCCAGCATTTT.

The rearrangement uses TRBV6-5 and TRBJ1-1; D is unresolved. The V gene lost 9 bases and the J gene lost 4 bases, with 12 bases spanning the gap. The CDR3 has 12 residues. Germline-derived CDR1 and CDR2 are MNHEY and SVGAGI. The CDR3 DNA sequence: TGTGCCAGTGACGCCGGGCTCACTGAAGCTTTCTTT. It yields the protein CASDAGLTEAFF.

The table lists this clonotype with a count of one. The chain uses TRBV20-1 and TRBJ2-3; D tentatively reads TRBD1 or TRBD2 (5 bases each). This CDR3 contains 13 residues. Germline CDR1 is DFQATT and CDR2 is SNEGSKA (reference sequence). V lost 7 bases, J lost 4 bases, and 15 bases lay in between. The CDR3 spells CSVPGPLADTQYF. DNA of the CDR3: TGCAGTGTTCCGGGGCCGCTAGCAGATACGCAGTATTTT.

V gene TRBV28 combines with J gene TRBJ2-7; unclear D gene. Trimming left V 7 bases short and J 3 bases short, with 7 bases between. Germline CDR1 reads MDHEN; CDR2 reads SYDVKM. The CDR3 is made up of 11 amino acids. The CDR3 DNA follows: TGTGCCAGCACTTCACACTACGAGCAGTACTTC. It yields the protein CASTSHYEQYF.

The chain links TRBV19 to TRBJ2-4; the match to TRBD1 covers 7 bases. With the DNA end fitting TRBJ2-7 better, the J assignment may be wrong. Germline-derived CDR1 and CDR2 are LNHDA and SQIVND (reference sequence). This CDR3 has 14 amino acids. The DNA for the CDR3 is TGTGCCAGTAGTATAGAAACAGGGGCCTACGAGCAGTACTTC. Amino acid sequence: CASSIETGAYEQYF.

About this clonotype: A single base separates this from a much larger clone, so it may be a read error. The chain has TRBV7-3 and TRBJ2-3; no clear D gene. This CDR3 region has 14 residues. Per germline, CDR1 SGHTA and CDR2 FQGTGA. CDR3 nucleotide sequence: TGTACCAGCAGCCCCCTCGAAGGCACAGATACGCAGTATTTT. It yields the protein CTSSPLEGTDTQYF.

The genes are TRBV5-5 and TRBJ2-7; TRBD2 agrees at 9 bases. Germline V gives CDR1 SGHKS, CDR2 YYEKEE (reference sequence). V lost 4 bases, J lost 2 bases, and 13 bases stayed unmatched. This CDR3 has 17 amino acids. CDR3 amino acids: CASSRSGTSRYTYEQYF. As DNA, the CDR3 is TGTGCCAGCAGCCGGAGCGGGACTAGCCGATATACCTACGAGCAGTACTTC.

V and J are TRBV2 and TRBJ2-7; 14 nucleotides agree with TRBD2. The trim removed 4 bases at V and 2 bases at J, leaving 16 bases unmatched. Germline CDR1 SNHLY, CDR2 FYNNEI. The CDR3 extends over 20 amino acids. The CDR3 bases are TGTGCCAGCAGTGGGACTAGCGGGGGGTCGAAGGGGGAAATTACCTACGAGCAGTACTTC. This gives the protein CASSGTSGGSKGEITYEQYF.

The chain couples TRBV10-3 to TRBJ2-2; 8 nucleotides line up with TRBD1. Trimming took 10 bases from V and 5 from J; bases not matched to a gene: 12. The CDR3 length is 15 residues. Germline loops: CDR1 ENHRY, CDR2 SYGVKD. In DNA form, the CDR3 reads TGTGCCACCGGATTAGGACAGGGAAGGACCGGGGAGCTGTTTTTT. Its translation: CATGLGQGRTGELFF.

This clonotype was detected once. Sequence at one end of the junction differs from germline and may be a read error. V and J are TRBV24-1 and TRBJ2-1, with TRBD1 matching 9 bases. This CDR3 is 16 amino acids long. The germline gives CDR1 KGHDR, CDR2 SFDVKD. The CDR3 sequence is CATSDLAGTGKSERFF. CDR3 nucleotide sequence: TGTGCCACCAGTGATTTGGCTGGGACAGGGAAGAGTGAGCGGTTCTTC.

This clonotype has more than one count but fewer than ten. The chain carries TRBV12-3 or TRBV12-4 and TRBJ1-5; a possible D gene is TRBD1 (6 bases). Trimming removed 8 bases at V and 2 bases at J, with 13 bases between. This CDR3 is 14 amino acids long. CDR3 sequence (DNA): TGTGCCAGCGCACAGGGTAGCGGCAATCAGCCCCAGCATTTT. This gives the protein CASAQGSGNQPQHF.

V is TRBV5-6 and J is TRBJ2-5, with a possible D match to TRBD2 (6 bases). Germline V lookup: CDR1 SGHDT, CDR2 YYEEEE. Trimming removed 4 bases at V and 5 bases at J, with 18 bases between. The CDR3 spans 15 residues. DNA of the CDR3: TGTGCCAGCAGCCCTAAGTGGGGGGTAGGCGAGACCCAGTACTTC. It translates to CASSPKWGVGETQYF.

This sequence joins TRBV5-1 and TRBJ2-3; no definite D call. Germline lookup yields CDR1 SGHRS and CDR2 YFSETQ. Between the trimmed V and J ends, which lost 0 bases and 4 bases, there was a span of 12 bases. This CDR3 is built from 15 residues. Written as DNA, the CDR3 is TGCGCCAGCAGCTTGGGGACCAATGGGTCAGATACGCAGTATTTT. It codes for CASSLGTNGSDTQYF. The variable domain in full, completed from reference TRBV5-1 and TRBJ2-3, reads KAGVTQTPRYLIKTRGQQVTLSCSPISGHRSVSWYQQTPGQGLQFLFEYFSETQRNKGNFPGRFSGRQFSNSRSEMNVSTLELGDSALYLCASSLGTNGSDTQYFGPGTRLTVL.

The chain has TRBV7-9 and TRBJ2-6; possible D gene TRBD1, 5 bases. The CDR3 runs to 18 residues. CDR1 and CDR2 from the germline V gene are SEHNR and FQNEAQ (reference sequence). With 6 bases removed from V and 0 bases from J, the gap between germline ends came to 18 bases. CDR3 coding DNA: TGTGCCAGCAGTTTCCCCAAGCAGGGAACCTCTGGGGCCAACGTCCTGACTTTC. This translates into CASSFPKQGTSGANVLTF.

This clonotype was observed a single time. The rearrangement links TRBV28 to TRBJ2-5, with a possible D match to TRBD1 (6 bases). V lost 0 bases and J lost 1, with 12 bases in between. The CDR3 extends over 16 amino acids. CDR1 and CDR2 (germline): MDHEN, SYDVKM. The CDR3 loop is CASSLWQGSLQETQYF. CDR3 bases: TGTGCCAGCAGTTTATGGCAGGGGTCACTCCAAGAGACCCAGTACTTC.

This clonotype was picked up a small number of times. J is TRBJ1-1 and V is TRBV3-1, with a possible D match to TRBD1 (6 bases). Trimming took off 0 bases at V and 4 bases at J, with 15 bases between the two ends. The CDR3 is 16 amino acids. The V gene's germline CDR1 is LGHDT and CDR2 YNNKEL (reference sequence). CDR3 protein: CASSQEDRPRGTEAFF. The CDR3 DNA is TGTGCCAGCAGCCAAGAAGACAGGCCTAGGGGCACTGAAGCTTTCTTT.

The gene calls are TRBV20-1 and TRBJ1-2, with D possibly being TRBD1 (6 bases). CDR1 and CDR2 from the germline V gene are DFQATT and SNEGSKA (reference sequence). This CDR3 is 14 amino acids long. Trimming removed 3 bases at V and 4 bases at J, with 15 bases between. This CDR3 is CSASLTGHSYGYTF. DNA of the CDR3: TGCAGTGCTAGCCTGACAGGACACTCCTATGGCTACACCTTC.

V is TRBV21-1 and J is TRBJ2-1. TRBV21-1 is marked as a pseudogene. CDR3 length: 16 residues. The DNA of the CDR3 is TGTGCCAGCAGCAAAATCGGGGGGATCTCCTACAATGAGCAGTTCTTC. It specifies CASSKIGGISYNEQFF.

V usage is TRBV18 and J usage is TRBJ2-1; D perhaps matches TRBD1 (6 bases). V was clipped by 6 bases and J by 3 bases, with 18 bases between them. Germline loops: CDR1 KGHSH, CDR2 LQKENI. This CDR3 has 16 residues. This CDR3 is CASSPPRDTVYNEQFF. Written as DNA, the CDR3 is TGTGCCAGCTCTCCCCCACGGGACACGGTCTACAATGAGCAGTTCTTC.

The chain links TRBV29-1 to TRBJ2-3; D call uncertain. The germline V gene has CDR1 SQVTM and CDR2 ANQGSEA. V lost 6 bases and J lost 2, with 12 bases in between. The CDR3 spans 13 residues. CDR3 bases: TGCAGCGTCTCACTGGACCCCACAGATACGCAGTATTTT. This translates into CSVSLDPTDTQYF.

This clonotype was seen a few times. The J gene is TRBJ2-3, the V gene TRBV20-1; tentative D call: TRBD2 (6 bases). V was trimmed by 6 bases and J by 6 bases, leaving 13 bases between them. Per germline, CDR1 DFQATT and CDR2 SNEGSKA (reference sequence). The CDR3 covers 12 residues. The CDR3 nucleotides read TGCAGTGCCATCGGGACTTACGATACGCAGTATTTT. Its protein product is CSAIGTYDTQYF.

The chain uses TRBV20-1 and TRBJ2-1, with D tentatively TRBD2 (6 bases). Looked up from germline, CDR1 is DFQATT and CDR2 is SNEGSKA (reference sequence). Deletions cut 1 base from V and 0 bases from J, with 10 bases between. The CDR3 covers 15 residues. The CDR3 region is CSARADGSSYNEQFF. CDR3 coding DNA: TGCAGTGCTAGAGCGGACGGGAGCTCCTACAATGAGCAGTTCTTC.

This clonotype was seen more than once but under ten times. The rearrangement joins TRBV6-4 to TRBJ2-4, with TRBD1 matching 9 bases. The J call is uncertain, as TRBJ2-7 better fits the DNA end. Per germline, CDR1 MRHNA and CDR2 SNTAGT. The CDR3 loop spans 15 amino acids. Written as DNA, the CDR3 is TGTGCCAGCAGTGACGGACAGGGGCTAAACTACGAGCAGTACTTC. This codes for CASSDGQGLNYEQYF.